These 17 T cell receptor beta chains came from one sample sequenced in a study of blood T cell repertoires in COVID-19. The data were produced by immunoSEQ multiplex PCR, yet TCRdb's version contains in-frame clones alone and is incomplete. The table lists approximately 30,000 clones, roughly nine tenths of them singletons. Material for sequencing was peripheral blood. These receptors were taken from a human donor in a cohort sampled during active COVID-19.

The rearrangement links TRBV10-2 to TRBJ2-2, with 8 positions matching TRBD2. The length of the CDR3 is 15 residues. The V and J ends lost 6 bases and 1 base, in that order; junction bases with no gene match: 4. Looked up from germline, CDR1 is WSHSY and CDR2 is SAAADI. DNA of the CDR3: TGCGCCAGCAGGGCCGGGGGGGAGAACACCGGGGAGCTGTTTTTT. Its protein product is CASRAGGENTGELFF.

This chain links TRBV7-6 with TRBJ1-4, with D possibly TRBD1 on 6 matching bases. Trimming took 2 bases from V and 8 from J, leaving 12 bases between them. Germline CDR1 reads SGHVS; CDR2 reads FNYEAQ. The CDR3 totals 14 residues. The CDR3 protein is CASSLTGMREKLFF. In DNA, the CDR3 is TGTGCCAGCAGCTTAACAGGGATGAGAGAAAAACTGTTTTTT.

This chain connects TRBV19 to TRBJ1-1; D is perhaps TRBD1 (6 bases). From germline, CDR1 is LNHDA and CDR2 SQIVND (reference sequence). This CDR3 has 16 amino acids. V lost 5 bases to trimming and J lost 1 base, with 17 bases between them. The CDR3 bases are TGTGCCAGTAGTGCTGCGGGGGGGCGCCCGAACACTGAAGCTTTCTTT. It is translated as CASSAAGGRPNTEAFF.

This chain joins TRBV15 and TRBJ2-7; 11 nucleotides agree with TRBD1. Germline CDR1 LNHNV, CDR2 YYDKDF (reference sequence). V was pared by 0 bases and J by 6 bases, with 4 bases of the junction left unmatched. The length of the CDR3 is 15 residues. The CDR3 spells CATSRDGTGGSEQYF. The CDR3 DNA reads as TGTGCCACCAGCAGAGATGGGACAGGGGGGTCCGAGCAGTACTTC.

The chain has TRBV5-1 and TRBJ2-5; TRBD1 is a possible D gene (7 bases). The CDR3 is 15 amino acids. Trimming took 1 base from V and 2 from J, leaving 12 bases between them. The V gene's germline CDR1 is SGHRS and CDR2 YFSETQ. The CDR3 loop is CASSLFQGGQETQYF. The DNA for the CDR3 is TGCGCCAGCAGCTTGTTCCAGGGGGGTCAAGAGACCCAGTACTTC.

V is TRBV4-3 and J is TRBJ1-2; D remains unclear. V was clipped by 0 bases and J by 3 bases, with 5 bases between them. Germline CDR1 and CDR2: LGHNA and YSLEER. The CDR3 runs to 13 residues. This CDR3 reads CASSQDPDYGYTF. CDR3 in DNA: TGCGCCAGCAGCCAAGACCCAGACTATGGCTACACCTTC.

By sample share, this clone is medium-sized. The chain has TRBV12-3 or TRBV12-4 and TRBJ1-3; a possible D gene is TRBD1 (5 bases). V gave up 10 bases and J gave up 0 bases, with 10 bases separating them. The CDR3 loop spans 13 amino acids. The CDR3 bases are TGTGCCACGACAGTCAACTCTGGAAACACCATATATTTT. Protein product: CATTVNSGNTIYF.

This rearrangement joins TRBV5-5 to TRBJ2-6, with 12 bases that match TRBD1. V trimming: 4 bases; J trimming: 0 bases; junction bases outside the gene matches: 11. CDR1 is SGHKS, CDR2 YYEKEE, per germline (reference sequence). The CDR3 has 20 residues. The DNA for the CDR3 is TGTGCCAGCAGCGCCACCGGGACAGGGGGCGTTGGCTCTGGGGCCAACGTCCTGACTTTC. Protein: CASSATGTGGVGSGANVLTF.

The V call is TRBV9, the J call TRBJ2-1, with D unresolved. CDR3 length: 15 residues. V was pared by 0 bases and J by 5 bases, with 12 bases between. CDR1 is SGDLS and CDR2 is YYNGEE in the germline V gene. CDR3 amino acids: CASSVGATTDNEQFF. Here the CDR3 DNA reads TGTGCCAGCAGCGTAGGGGCTACCACTGACAATGAGCAGTTCTTC. Variable domain in full (rest from reference TRBV9 and TRBJ2-1): DSGVTQTPKHLITATGQRVTLRCSPRSGDLSVYWYQQSLDQGLQFLIQYYNGEERAKGNILERFSAQQFPDLHSELNLSSLELGDSALYFCASSVGATTDNEQFFGPGTRLTVL.

This chain joins TRBV4-3 and TRBJ1-5, with D hard to call. V was trimmed by 0 bases and J by 9 bases, leaving 15 bases between them. The germline CDR1 and CDR2 sequences are LGHNA and YSLEER. The CDR3 sequence is 15 residues long. The CDR3 sequence is CASSQDRETSWPQHF. CDR3 DNA sequence: TGCGCCAGCAGCCAAGATCGGGAGACCTCCTGGCCCCAGCATTTT.

CDR3 amino acids: CAAEEYSGNTIYF. CDR3 nucleotide sequence: TGTGCCGCGGAGGAGTACTCTGGAAACACCATATATTTT. The V and J genes are TRBV19 and TRBJ1-3; D uncertain. The germline V and J ends were trimmed by 11 bases and 0 bases, with 11 bases remaining between them. This CDR3 is built from 13 residues. Germline CDR1 LNHDA, CDR2 SQIVND (reference sequence).

The rearrangement links TRBV6-5 to TRBJ1-1; TRBD1 matches 7 bases. There are 14 residues in the CDR3. CDR1 is MNHEY, CDR2 SVGAGI, per germline. J gave up 1 base and V 6 bases, and 5 bases lay outside the gene matches. DNA of the CDR3: TGTGCCAGCAGACAGGGGACAGCGAACACTGAAGCTTTCTTT. Its translation: CASRQGTANTEAFF.

This sequence joins TRBV24-1 and TRBJ1-2; D is perhaps TRBD1 (6 bases). This CDR3 region has 13 residues. The V end was cut by 7 bases, the J end by 4 bases, with 12 bases between. Germline values: CDR1 KGHDR, CDR2 SFDVKD. The CDR3 spells CATRTGFRYGYTF. For the CDR3, the DNA is TGTGCCACCAGGACAGGCTTCCGCTATGGCTACACCTTC.

The genes are TRBV6-6 and TRBJ2-3, with 7 bases matching TRBD1. The CDR3 length is 16 residues. Germline V gives CDR1 MNHNY, CDR2 SVGAGI (reference sequence). Losses at the gene ends were 6 bases for V and 2 bases for J; bases not matched to a gene: 11. CDR3 in amino acids: CASRPRGQALTDTQYF. The CDR3 coding sequence is TGTGCCAGCAGGCCGAGGGGGCAGGCCCTCACAGATACGCAGTATTTT.

The chain links TRBV24-1 to TRBJ2-7; D call uncertain. The ends were cut back, 4 bases at V and 0 bases at J, with 6 bases in the middle. The germline V gene has CDR1 KGHDR and CDR2 SFDVKD. The CDR3 is 13 amino acids. Here the CDR3 reads CATSEGGSYEQYF. The CDR3 DNA follows: TGTGCCACCAGTGAAGGCGGCTCCTACGAGCAGTACTTC.

This chain links TRBV19 with TRBJ2-3, with D tentatively TRBD2 (5 bases). V lost 4 bases and J lost 2, with 10 bases in between. CDR3 size: 14 residues. Germline-derived CDR1 and CDR2 are LNHDA and SQIVND (reference sequence). CDR3 DNA sequence: TGTGCCAGTAGTACAGGACTGGACACAGATACGCAGTATTTT. The encoded protein is CASSTGLDTDTQYF. Full variable domain (rest looked up from reference TRBV19 and TRBJ2-3): DGGITQSPKYLFRKEGQNVTLSCEQNLNHDAMYWYRQDPGQGLRLIYYSQIVNDFQKGDIAEGYSVSREKKESFPLTVTSAQKNPTAFYLCASSTGLDTDTQYFGPGTRLTVL.

This clone turned up a few times. The chain uses TRBV6-1 and TRBJ1-2; D unclear. Looked up from germline, CDR1 is MNHNS and CDR2 is SASEGT. This CDR3 spans 13 amino acids. Trimming pared 1 base from V and 8 bases from J, leaving 11 bases between. Here the CDR3 DNA reads TGTGCCAGCAGTGAAGGGGGAGCTTCCGGCTACACCTTC. This sequence encodes CASSEGGASGYTF.